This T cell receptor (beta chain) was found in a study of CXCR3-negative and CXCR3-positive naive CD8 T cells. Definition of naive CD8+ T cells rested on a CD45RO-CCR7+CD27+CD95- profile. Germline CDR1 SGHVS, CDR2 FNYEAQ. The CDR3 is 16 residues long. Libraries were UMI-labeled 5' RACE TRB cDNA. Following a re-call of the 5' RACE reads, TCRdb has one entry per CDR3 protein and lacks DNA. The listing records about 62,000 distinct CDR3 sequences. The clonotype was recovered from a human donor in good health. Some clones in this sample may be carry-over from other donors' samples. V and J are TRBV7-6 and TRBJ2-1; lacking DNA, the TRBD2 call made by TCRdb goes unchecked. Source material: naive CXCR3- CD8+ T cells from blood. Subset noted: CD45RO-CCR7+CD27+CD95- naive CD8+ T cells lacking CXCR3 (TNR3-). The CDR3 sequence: CASSLGASGGYNEQFF.